The clone carrying this T cell receptor beta chain was found many times. As yet, its antigen is unknown. Donors uniformly comprised healthy Caucasians. The data are from a study of identical twins. Study outcomes and limitations: Twin sharing of out-of-frame TCR alpha was underestimated by models in monozygotic pairs.

TCRdb re-called the 5' RACE reads through MiXCR, storing one row per CDR3 protein. The sample records hundreds of thousands of distinct CDR3 sequences, about 7.1% being singletons. Germline assignment: CDR1 SGHAT and CDR2 FQNNGV. There are 14 residues in the CDR3. V was clipped by 2 bases and J by 0 bases, with 8 bases between them. The sample was also reused in another study, on yellow fever vaccine responses in identical twins.

The receptor's source is a young woman in good health. The specimen sequenced was PBMCs. This sequence joins TRBV11-2 and TRBJ2-7; D gene unclear. The CDR3 protein is CASSLIRASYEQYV. For the CDR3, the DNA is TGTGCCAGCAGCTTAATTAGAGCCTCCTACGAGCAGTACGTC.